The present entry profiles one TCR beta chain with its context. Its antigen is undetermined. The entry originates in a study of T-cell memory formation after mild COVID-19. Turning to the study itself: TCR clusters were largely donor specific.

V was pared by 6 bases and J by 4 bases, with 11 bases between. The CDR3 extends over 13 amino acids. CDR1 and CDR2 (germline): ENHRY, SYGVKD. The authors produced TCR alpha and TCR beta cDNA libraries with sample barcodes and UMIs by 5'RACE using constant-segment primers. TCRdb processed the 5' RACE reads anew with MiXCR; each CDR3 protein has one entry. The table records approximately 210,000 distinct CDR3 sequences, 10% of them present only once. Points from the study as a whole: Clones that got smaller from day 15 to 85 had even CD4/CD8, while clones growing later tipped toward CD4+. Still unconfirmed is whether the second-wave clones peaking on day 37 recognized SARS-CoV-2.

The material sequenced was PBMCs or a T cell subset sorted from them (not recorded which). The sequence was collected from a man aged 18 to 29 who had mild COVID-19 (a few samples of this study predate the infection). Cell type and time point are not known. The chain joins TRBV10-3 to TRBJ2-3; TRBD1 might be the D (5 bases). CDR3: CAIRKMGPDTQYF. The CDR3, as DNA: TGTGCCATCAGGAAAATGGGGCCAGATACGCAGTATTTT.